The 26 T cell receptor beta chains below all came from one sample that was sequenced in a study of cytomegalovirus exposure and HLA in healthy donors. Both 60 Vbeta primers and 13 Jbeta primers went into the PCR. The table came from immunoSEQ multiplex PCR; TCRdb's copy has only in-frame clones and leaves some out. The sample lists 100,000 to 150,000 clones, 81% seen once, with under 4.5% in the top ten. Sequenced input: PBMCs. The receptors shown here come from a man aged 18 to 29 in good health and CMV-seropositive.

V gene TRBV30 combines with J gene TRBJ2-3; TRBD1 might be the D (6 bases). V lost 7 bases, J lost 7 bases, and 9 bases lay in between. Germline CDR1 reads GTSNPN; CDR2 reads SVGIG (reference sequence). The CDR3 runs to 10 residues. The CDR3 sequence is CALGAYTQYF. The CDR3 DNA follows: TGTGCCTTGGGGGCCTATACGCAGTATTTT.

The chain carries TRBV4-1 and TRBJ2-7; perhaps TRBD2 as D (6 bases). V lost 5 bases and J lost 3, with 11 bases in between. The CDR3 totals 13 residues. Germline lookup yields CDR1 MGHRA and CDR2 YSYEKL. The CDR3 loop is CASSTDGGYEQYF. In nucleotides, the CDR3 is TGCGCCAGCAGCACCGACGGGGGCTACGAGCAGTACTTC.

The genes are TRBV27 and TRBJ1-1; tentatively, D is TRBD1 (5 bases). V lost 5 bases, J lost 8 bases, and 18 bases lay in between. The CDR3 has 14 residues. From germline, CDR1 is MNHEY and CDR2 SMNVEV (reference sequence). The CDR3, as DNA: TGTGCCAGCAGTCAACTCGACAGCGCGGGGGAAGCTTTCTTT. Amino acid sequence: CASSQLDSAGEAFF.

The V call is TRBV14, the J call TRBJ2-1, with TRBD2 as a possible D gene (6 bases). Trimming stripped 0 bases from V and 6 bases from J, with 15 bases between. Germline CDR1 SGHDN, CDR2 FVKESK. This CDR3 has 16 residues. CDR3 residues: CASSQDTGTLGNEQFF. CDR3 coding DNA: TGTGCCAGCAGCCAAGACACGGGGACTCTCGGCAATGAGCAGTTCTTC.

This clone has only one observation. The chain couples TRBV30 to TRBJ1-4; no definite D call. V lost 2 bases to trimming and J lost 7 bases, with 14 bases between them. Germline V gene lookup returns CDR1 GTSNPN and CDR2 SVGIG (reference sequence). The CDR3 loop spans 14 amino acids. For the CDR3, the DNA is TGTGCCTGGAGTCAGAAGTCGTTTCGTGAAAAACTGTTTTTT. Protein product: CAWSQKSFREKLFF. Supplemented by reference TRBV30 and TRBJ1-4, the full variable domain reads SQTIHQWPATLVQPVGSPLSLECTVEGTSNPNLYWYRQAAGRGLQLLFYSVGIGQISSEVPQNLSASRPQDRQFILSSKKLLLSDSGFYLCAWSQKSFREKLFFGSGTQLSVL.

This sequence joins TRBV15 and TRBJ1-1; 7 positions agree with TRBD1. The germline CDR1 and CDR2 sequences are LNHNV and YYDKDF (reference sequence). CDR3 size: 14 residues. The V and J ends lost 4 bases and 2 bases, in that order; junction bases with no gene match: 4. The chain's CDR3 is CATSIGQVNTEAFF. CDR3 coding DNA: TGTGCCACCAGCATAGGACAGGTTAACACTGAAGCTTTCTTT.

This rearrangement joins TRBV5-1 to TRBJ2-7; 7 bases are a match to TRBD1. CDR1 SGHRS and CDR2 YFSETQ come from the germline V gene. With 2 bases clipped from V and 0 bases from J, the junction kept 5 bases outside the gene matches. The CDR3 extends over 15 amino acids. The CDR3 spells CASSLGQAYSYEQYF. The DNA of the CDR3 is TGCGCCAGCAGCTTAGGACAGGCCTACTCCTACGAGCAGTACTTC.

This chain connects TRBV2 to TRBJ1-1; no clear D gene. Germline V CDR1 and CDR2: SNHLY, FYNNEI. The CDR3 is 17 amino acids. V was clipped by 1 base and J by 2 bases, with 17 bases between them. The CDR3 sequence is CASSEVLFGSANTEAFF. Written as DNA, the CDR3 is TGTGCCAGCAGTGAAGTATTGTTTGGCAGCGCTAACACTGAAGCTTTCTTT.

The J gene is TRBJ2-2, the V gene TRBV5-4; 8 bases fit TRBD2. The length of the CDR3 is 16 residues. V dropped 7 bases and J dropped 4; count of bases not matched to a gene: 12. From germline, CDR1 is SGHNT and CDR2 YYREEE (reference sequence). In DNA form, the CDR3 reads TGTGCCAGCTCCAAGGCGCGGGAGGCCTCCACCGGGGAGCTGTTTTTT. It yields the protein CASSKAREASTGELFF.

The chain couples TRBV6-5 to TRBJ1-5; possibly TRBD1 for D (6 bases). V lost 6 bases to trimming and J lost 6 bases, with 15 bases between them. The germline gives CDR1 MNHEY, CDR2 SVGAGI. The CDR3 runs to 14 residues. The CDR3 DNA is TGTGCCAGCAGCCCTAACAGGGCGGGTCAGCCCCAGCATTTT. Translated: CASSPNRAGQPQHF.

This clone was counted between two and nine times. The chain uses TRBV19 and TRBJ2-2; no reliable D call. Germline V gene sequence: CDR1 LNHDA, CDR2 SQIVND (reference sequence). The length of the CDR3 is 14 residues. V lost 2 bases and J 4 bases, leaving 8 bases between the germline ends. Here the CDR3 DNA reads TGTGCCAGTAGTATAATTTCGGGCACCGGGGAGCTGTTTTTT. This gives the protein CASSIISGTGELFF. The full variable domain, completed using reference TRBV19 and TRBJ2-2, is DGGITQSPKYLFRKEGQNVTLSCEQNLNHDAMYWYRQDPGQGLRLIYYSQIVNDFQKGDIAEGYSVSREKKESFPLTVTSAQKNPTAFYLCASSIISGTGELFFGEGSRLTVL.

CDR3 protein: CAWGQAFYEQYF. CDR3 sequence (DNA): TGTGCCTGGGGACAGGCATTCTACGAGCAGTACTTC. The V gene is TRBV30, the J gene TRBJ2-7, with 7 bases aligning to TRBD1. This CDR3 has 12 residues. CDR1 is GTSNPN, CDR2 SVGIG, per germline (reference sequence). The V gene end was trimmed by 5 bases and the J gene end by 3 bases; junction bases not matched to a gene: 4. Variable domain in full (rest from reference TRBV30 and TRBJ2-7): SQTIHQWPATLVQPVGSPLSLECTVEGTSNPNLYWYRQAAGRGLQLLFYSVGIGQISSEVPQNLSASRPQDRQFILSSKKLLLSDSGFYLCAWGQAFYEQYFGPGTRLTVT.

This clone appeared a few times. The chain couples TRBV13 to TRBJ2-7, with D possibly TRBD1 on 6 matching bases. This CDR3 has 14 amino acids. Germline CDR1 reads PRHDT; CDR2 reads FYEKMQ (reference sequence). Trimming took off 5 bases at V and 6 bases at J, with 17 bases between the two ends. CDR3 sequence (DNA): TGTGCCAGCAGCCAACAGGGAATCCCTCGCGAGCAGTACTTC. Translation: CASSQQGIPREQYF.

V is TRBV19 and J is TRBJ1-1, with TRBD1 as a possible D gene (5 bases). V dropped 4 bases and J dropped 4 bases, with 13 bases sitting between them. CDR3 length: 14 amino acids. Per the germline V gene, CDR1 is LNHDA and CDR2 is SQIVND (reference sequence). CDR3 in DNA: TGTGCCAGTAGTAGGGGGGGAAGCTTCACTGAAGCTTTCTTT. Protein product: CASSRGGSFTEAFF.

This clone was seen once. V is TRBV19 and J is TRBJ1-2; D may be TRBD1 (5 bases). Germline V gives CDR1 LNHDA, CDR2 SQIVND (reference sequence). This CDR3 is built from 14 residues. Trimming stripped 4 bases from V and 1 base from J, with 10 bases between. The CDR3 DNA follows: TGTGCCAGTAGTACCCAGACAGTTAACTATGGCTACACCTTC. Protein: CASSTQTVNYGYTF.

This clone was seen a few times. The chain has TRBV7-2 and TRBJ2-5; D is perhaps TRBD2 (5 bases). Between the trimmed V and J ends, which lost 5 bases and 7 bases, there was a span of 23 bases. The CDR3 covers 16 residues. Germline assignment: CDR1 SGHTA and CDR2 FQGNSA. The CDR3 spells CASSHRLAGDSGTQYF. Here the CDR3 DNA reads TGTGCCAGCAGCCATCGGCTAGCCGGAGACTCTGGGACCCAGTACTTC.

The chain joins TRBV7-6 to TRBJ2-6; D gene ambiguous. Trimming cost V 1 base and J 4 bases, with 11 bases left between them. The CDR3 runs 16 residues. CDR1 and CDR2 from the germline V gene are SGHVS and FNYEAQ. The CDR3 sequence is CASSLVPQTGANVLTF. The CDR3 nucleotides are TGTGCCAGCAGCTTAGTTCCCCAAACAGGGGCCAACGTCCTGACTTTC.

The chain joins TRBV19 to TRBJ1-2; the D gene is possibly TRBD1 (6 bases). The germline V gene has CDR1 LNHDA and CDR2 SQIVND (reference sequence). Trimming removed 3 bases at V and 3 bases at J, with 8 bases between. The CDR3 extends over 13 amino acids. Here the CDR3 DNA reads TGTGCCAGTAGTATTGACAGGTACTATGGCTACACCTTC. Its protein is CASSIDRYYGYTF.

V and J are TRBV7-2 and TRBJ2-6; 9 nucleotides align to TRBD1. Trimming at V came to 3 bases and at J to 0 bases, leaving 0 bases not matched to a gene. In germline, CDR1 is SGHTA, CDR2 FQGNSA. This CDR3 has 16 residues. CDR3: CASSLTGGSGANVLTF. The CDR3 region has the DNA TGTGCCAGCAGCTTGACAGGGGGCTCTGGGGCCAACGTCCTGACTTTC.

V gene TRBV19 combines with J gene TRBJ1-1; 8 bases are a match to TRBD1. The germline V gene encodes CDR1 LNHDA and CDR2 SQIVND (reference sequence). The CDR3 covers 14 residues. V lost 4 bases, J lost 2 bases, and 3 bases stayed unmatched. CDR3 nucleotide sequence: TGTGCCAGTAGTAGGGACAGGAGAAACACTGAAGCTTTCTTT. It specifies CASSRDRRNTEAFF.

The V gene is TRBV2, the J gene TRBJ2-1, with D perhaps TRBD2 (5 bases). Germline assignment: CDR1 SNHLY and CDR2 FYNNEI. This CDR3 comprises 13 residues. Trimming removed 7 bases at V and 6 bases at J, with 13 bases between. The CDR3 DNA follows: TGTGCCAGCACTGACGGACTCGGCAATGAGCAGTTCTTC. This gives the protein CASTDGLGNEQFF.

The CDR3 region is CASWIRDRGEDNSPLHF. CDR3 bases: TGCGCCAGCTGGATCCGGGACAGGGGGGAAGATAATTCACCCCTCCACTTT. V gene TRBV10-1 combines with J gene TRBJ1-6, with TRBD1 matching 11 bases. The CDR3 sequence is 17 residues long. V shed 8 bases, J shed 5 bases, and the junction held 11 bases outside the gene matches. Germline CDR1 and CDR2: WNHNN and SYGVQD (reference sequence).

This clone has a handful of counts. The chain carries TRBV5-8 and TRBJ2-7; TRBD1 matches at 11 bases. With V trimmed by 0 bases and J by 3 bases, 5 bases remained unmatched. This CDR3 comprises 16 residues. Looked up from germline, CDR1 is SGHTS and CDR2 is YDEGEE. The CDR3 loop reads CASSLGVGTGGYEQYF. The CDR3 DNA reads TGTGCCAGCAGCTTGGGTGTGGGGACAGGGGGCTACGAGCAGTACTTC. The full variable domain, in which reference TRBV5-8 and TRBJ2-7 provide the parts outside the CDR3, is EAGVTQSPTHLIKTRGQQATLRCSPISGHTSVYWYQQALGLGLQFLLWYDEGEERNRGNFPPRFSGRQFPNYSSELNVNALELEDSALYLCASSLGVGTGGYEQYFGPGTRLTVT.

The chain has TRBV4-3 and TRBJ2-1; 9 bases are shared with TRBD2. The trim removed 0 bases at V and 4 bases at J, leaving 10 bases unmatched. The CDR3 contains 18 residues. Germline CDR1 reads LGHNA; CDR2 reads YSLEER. The CDR3: CASSQDLSGSFLYNEQFF. The CDR3 region has the DNA TGCGCCAGCAGCCAAGATCTTAGCGGGAGTTTCCTTTACAATGAGCAGTTCTTC.

This clone was seen just once. The gene calls are TRBV7-2 and TRBJ2-1, with 7 bases fitting TRBD1. The trim removed 2 bases at V and 6 bases at J, leaving 10 bases unmatched. Germline V gene sequence: CDR1 SGHTA, CDR2 FQGNSA. The CDR3 extends over 16 amino acids. The CDR3 DNA reads as TGTGCCAGCAGCTTACGGAGACAGGGATTAGGCAATGAGCAGTTCTTC. The encoded protein is CASSLRRQGLGNEQFF.

In this sample, this clone turned up once. V usage is TRBV7-2 and J usage is TRBJ2-5, with 8 bases aligning to TRBD2. Matching the DNA end better, TRBJ2-7 makes the J call doubtful. The germline gives CDR1 SGHTA, CDR2 FQGNSA. The CDR3 sequence is 13 residues long. CDR3 nucleotides: TGTGCCAGCGCACTAGCGGATGACTACGAGCAGTACTTC. Translating it yields CASALADDYEQYF.